This entry describes one T cell receptor (beta chain). Its antigen specificity is not known. No much larger clone is present one base from it, and per-base qualities are unavailable. The CDR3, cysteine through phenylalanine, is 14 amino acids long. CDR3 DNA is the only sequence kept; it has 42 bases, read in frame from the first base. V is pared back by 8 bases and J by 5 bases, with 18 bases lying between the germline termini. For CDR1 and CDR2, the germline V gene lists SNHLY and FYNNEI. This sample stems from a study of blood T cells in healthy people across ages (dated by TCRdb to the mid-2010s). Background for the entire study: In model experiments, template switching captured about one uniquely barcoded TCR beta cDNA molecule for every two T cells. Age-related changes in TCR beta repertoire diversity were measured in the study by deep sequencing normalized with unique cDNA molecular identifiers. Four age groups were formed from the donors: young (average roughly 15 years), middle-aged (just under 40), aged (over 55) and long-lived (about 80). To avoid experimental bias, donors of different ages were spread randomly across the sequencing lanes. The study analyzed two additional independent replicas of 1 million unique cDNA reads from the same blood draw for two donors, one aged 18 to 30 and one aged 80 or older.

The donors were roughly 39 Caucasian individuals from Russia, aged about 6 to 95 years, who were systemically healthy. Approximately 10 milliliters of peripheral blood were collected from each donor into EDTA-treated Vacutainer tubes. Ficoll-Paque density-gradient centrifugation was used to isolate PBMCs, with at least 7 million per sample. Total RNA, at least 5.5 micrograms per sample, was extracted from PBMCs with Trizol reagent. The percentages of naive CD45RAhigh/CD27high T cells were determined by flow cytometry on a PBMC aliquot from every donor. Paper-wide results and their limitations: Estimates of total diversity from one million sequenced T cells were regarded as lower bounds and underestimates. The CMV infection status of donors was not known, potentially confounding age-related changes in expanded clonotypes. The percentage of naive T cells measured by flow cytometry correlated strongly with observed TCR beta diversity. Since profiling was done on bulk unsorted PBMCs, naive and antigen-experienced compartments could not be conclusively compared. Compared with the aged group, the long-lived group had more naive CD4+ T cells, fewer expanded clones and increased TCR diversity, a pattern suggesting age selection. As age increased, observed TCR beta diversity per million T cells dropped in a roughly linear way, and a significant reduction was already evident by age 40.

Receptor libraries were prepared by 5' RACE. The reads were generated on an Illumina HiSeq 2500. The second PCR ran for about 6 to 11 cycles and used a J-beta primer mix along with a sample-barcoded 5' primer. A template-switch 5' adaptor carrying 12 random nucleotides introduced a unique molecular identifier onto each TCR beta cDNA molecule. Each sample yielded at least 3 million CDR3-containing paired-end reads. First-strand cDNA synthesis was performed from all RNA using the Mint cDNA synthesis kit, with priming by a TRBC-specific oligonucleotide. All cDNA was treated with uracil-DNA glycosylase and then went through a first 18-cycle PCR with the universal primers M1SS and BC2_uni_R. Per the source publication's procedure: Normalization of each sample was performed by random selection of 1 million high-quality reads, each carrying a distinct molecular identifier. Instead of being binned into consensus sequences, reads with shared molecular identifiers were discarded. MiTCR, with a Q25 quality threshold and the strictest error-elimination algorithm, was used for CDR3 identification, clonotype clustering and error correction. A nonparametric unseen species model using Euler transformation provided a lower-bound estimate of total TCR beta diversity. Clones were called with MiXCR by TCRdb after fastp trimmed the public reads at Q25, and only in-frame beta chains were retained. Records with the same CDR3 protein are collapsed into one entry carrying the most frequent genes and DNA. The V and J calls follow TCRdb's processing rather than the paper's. For this sample there are about 1,600,000 distinct CDR3 sequences; 42% appear just once. The ten largest clones take up roughly 7.7% of the sample.

Sequenced: blood. This clonotype was sampled from a woman under 30 in good health. The chain employs TRBV2 and TRBJ2-5, with a tentative D gene TRBD2 over 6 matching bases. The DNA sequence is as follows: TGTGCCAGCGAGAACGCAAGGGAGGAGGAGACCCAGTACTTC. Protein translation: CASENAREEETQYF.